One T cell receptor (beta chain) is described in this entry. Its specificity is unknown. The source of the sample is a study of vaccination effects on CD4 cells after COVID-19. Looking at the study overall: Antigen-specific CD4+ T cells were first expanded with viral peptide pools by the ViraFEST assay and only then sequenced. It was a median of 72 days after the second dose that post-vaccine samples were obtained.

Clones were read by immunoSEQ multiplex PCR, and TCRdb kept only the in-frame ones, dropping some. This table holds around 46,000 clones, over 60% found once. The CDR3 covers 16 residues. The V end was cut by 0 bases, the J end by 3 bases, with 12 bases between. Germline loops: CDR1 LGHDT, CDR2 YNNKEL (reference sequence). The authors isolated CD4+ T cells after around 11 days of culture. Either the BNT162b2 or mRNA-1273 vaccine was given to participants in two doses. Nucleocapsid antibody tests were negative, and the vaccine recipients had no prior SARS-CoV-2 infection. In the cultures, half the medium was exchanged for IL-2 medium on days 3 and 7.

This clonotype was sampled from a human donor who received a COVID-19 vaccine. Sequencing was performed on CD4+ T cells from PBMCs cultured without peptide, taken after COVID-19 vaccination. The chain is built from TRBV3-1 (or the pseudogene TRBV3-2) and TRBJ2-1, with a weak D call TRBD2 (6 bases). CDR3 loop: CASSQEAGGVYNEQFF. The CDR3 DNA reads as TGTGCCAGCAGCCAAGAAGCGGGCGGAGTCTACAATGAGCAGTTCTTC.